A selection of T cell receptor beta chains follows, all from one sample in a study of T cell responses to AZD1222 COVID-19 vaccine. Measured with immunoSEQ multiplex PCR; TCRdb has only the in-frame clones, and not every one. This sample has 84,000 or so clones, with roughly nine tenths found just once. Sequences were derived from peripheral blood, sampled on day 0 of AZD1222 vaccination. These receptors all stem from an adult in good health. Both conserved end residues are part of each CDR3. A D gene is named only where the DNA matches it firmly. Clone size, where shown, is once, few, many, or a class for clones that have expanded.

13	TRBJ2-1	NA	NA	TRBV6-4	CASSPETGHEQFF	TGTGCCAGCAGTCCTGAAACCGGGCATGAGCAGTTCTTC
17	TRBJ1-1	NA	TRBD1	TRBV9	CASSVPRTGEANTEAFF	TGTGCCAGCAGCGTACCTCGGACAGGAGAAGCGAACACTGAAGCTTTCTTT
13	TRBJ2-6	NA	NA	TRBV18	CASSPPGANVLTF	TGTGCCAGCTCACCACCCGGGGCCAACGTCCTGACTTTC
13	TRBJ2-7	NA	NA	TRBV7-9	CASSLEWGYEQYF	TGTGCCAGCAGCTTAGAGTGGGGGTACGAGCAGTACTTC
17	TRBJ2-1	NA	TRBD2	TRBV6-2/TRBV6-3	CASSYSASGRVIDEQFF	TGTGCCAGCAGTTACTCGGCTAGCGGGAGAGTTATTGATGAGCAGTTCTTC
20	TRBJ2-5	NA	TRBD2	TRBV28	CASSFLAKGLAGVVGETQYF	TGTGCCAGCAGTTTTTTAGCCAAGGGACTAGCGGGAGTCGTTGGAGAGACCCAGTACTTC
15	TRBJ2-7	NA	TRBD2	TRBV5-1	CASSLGLAGSYEQYF	TGCGCCAGCAGCTTGGGACTAGCGGGGTCCTACGAGCAGTACTTC
16	TRBJ1-2	NA	TRBD1	TRBV5-1	CASSPEMGQGYYGYTF	TGCGCCAGCAGCCCCGAGATGGGACAGGGGTACTATGGCTACACCTTC
13	TRBJ2-7	few	NA	TRBV7-9	CASSFQGLYEQYF	TGTGCCAGCAGCTTCCAAGGACTCTACGAGCAGTACTTC
15	TRBJ2-7	NA	TRBD1	TRBV7-2	CASSYPGQARYEQYF	TGTGCCAGCAGCTATCCGGGACAGGCGCGCTACGAGCAGTACTTC
15	TRBJ2-2	NA	NA	TRBV6-1	CASSLPVDSGGELFF	TGTGCCAGCAGTCTACCAGTTGACTCCGGCGGGGAGCTGTTTTTT
15	TRBJ2-7	NA	NA	TRBV10-3	CAISDLLEASYEQYF	TGTGCCATCAGTGATTTACTAGAAGCTTCCTACGAGCAGTACTTC
13	TRBJ1-1	NA	NA	TRBV6-5	CASSYRGLAEAFF	TGTGCCAGCAGCTACCGGGGCCTGGCTGAAGCTTTCTTT
14	TRBJ2-5	NA	TRBD1	TRBV7-2	CASSSGQVGRTQYF	TGTGCCAGCAGCTCCGGACAGGTCGGGCGGACCCAGTACTTC
14	TRBJ1-1	NA	NA	TRBV4-1	CASSQKTKGGEAFF	TGCGCCAGCAGCCAAAAGACCAAGGGTGGAGAAGCTTTCTTT
11	TRBJ1-4	NA	NA	TRBV2	CASSDEEKLFF	TGTGCCAGCAGTGACGAGGAAAAACTGTTTTTT
15	TRBJ1-1	NA	NA	TRBV5-1	CASSLIVRRDTEAFF	TGCGCCAGCAGCTTAATAGTGCGACGAGACACTGAAGCTTTCTTT
13	TRBJ1-5	NA	NA	TRBV27	CASSISRGQPQHF	TGTGCCAGCAGTATCAGCAGGGGTCAGCCCCAGCATTTT
15	TRBJ2-7	NA	TRBD1	TRBV6-5	CASGSGTGGRHEQYF	TGTGCCAGCGGTTCCGGGACAGGGGGCCGCCACGAGCAGTACTTC
15	TRBJ1-5	NA	NA	TRBV4-1	CASSQEGLSNQPQHF	TGCGCCAGCAGCCAAGAAGGGCTTAGCAATCAGCCCCAGCATTTT